A single sample gave rise to the 22 T cell receptor beta chains below, sequenced in a study of naive and memory T cell subsets. Amplification of ligated cDNA took four PCR rounds with SP2 and nested alpha and beta constant primers. TCRdb re-derived calls from the 5' RACE reads in MiXCR, one entry per CDR3 protein. The sample contains 55,000 to 70,000 distinct CDR3 sequences, roughly 7% of which appear only once. The library had UMIs added by 3' ligation of an oligonucleotide to TCR cDNA. Receptors originate from a male donor in good health.

The rearrangement joins TRBV2 to TRBJ1-6; D possibly corresponds to TRBD1 (5 bases). The germline CDR1 and CDR2 sequences are SNHLY and FYNNEI. V was trimmed by 6 bases and J by 8 bases, leaving 11 bases between them. The CDR3 runs 13 residues. CDR3 coding DNA: TGTGCCAGCAGAGACGGGGCCTATTCACCCCTCCACTTT. Residues: CASRDGAYSPLHF.

This clonotype turned up a few times. The chain couples TRBV13 to TRBJ1-6; D gene uncertain. Deletions cut 6 bases from V and 8 bases from J, with 17 bases between. The CDR3 length is 15 residues. The germline V gene encodes CDR1 PRHDT and CDR2 FYEKMQ (reference sequence). CDR3 protein: CASRLARVGDSPLHF. In DNA, the CDR3 is TGTGCCAGCAGACTAGCCCGGGTGGGAGATTCACCCCTCCACTTT.

V usage is TRBV7-9 and J usage is TRBJ2-5, with D hard to call. Germline V lookup: CDR1 SEHNR, CDR2 FQNEAQ (reference sequence). The CDR3 consists of 13 residues. The germline V and J ends were trimmed by 3 bases and 2 bases, with 7 bases remaining between them. This CDR3 reads CASSFPSQETQYF. The CDR3 bases are TGTGCCAGCAGCTTTCCCTCTCAAGAGACCCAGTACTTC. Using reference TRBV7-9 and TRBJ2-5 for the parts outside the CDR3, the full variable domain is DTGVSQNPRHKITKRGQNVTFRCDPISEHNRLYWYRQTLGQGPEFLTYFQNEAQLEKSRLLSDRFSAERPKGSFSTLEIQRTEQGDSAMYLCASSFPSQETQYFGPGTRLLVL.

With respect to this clonotype: A much more abundant neighbour one base away suggests this may be a read error. CDR3 bases: TGCGGCGCCCGACAGGGCGGCGATGAGCAGTTCTTC. Translated: CGARQGGDEQFF. The chain couples TRBV29-1 to TRBJ2-1; 7 bases agree with TRBD1. The CDR3 totals 12 residues. The germline gives CDR1 SQVTM, CDR2 ANQGSEA.

In its sample, this clonotype was seen a few times. The chain recombines TRBV5-1 with TRBJ2-3; D not certain. V lost 1 base and J 0 bases, leaving 9 bases between the germline ends. The CDR3 sequence is 15 residues long. CDR1 is SGHRS and CDR2 is YFSETQ in the germline V gene. Here the CDR3 reads CASSLTTSSTDTQYF. The CDR3 nucleotides read TGCGCCAGCAGCTTGACAACCTCTAGCACAGATACGCAGTATTTT.

The chain recombines TRBV12-3 or TRBV12-4 with TRBJ2-5; 8 bases match TRBD2. V was clipped by 5 bases and J by 3 bases; unmatched bases: 5. The CDR3 is 14 amino acids. The CDR3 region is CASSPGTSKETQYF. The DNA of the CDR3 is TGTGCCAGCAGTCCTGGGACTAGTAAAGAGACCCAGTACTTC.

This clonotype was seen ten or more times. The genes are TRBV27 and TRBJ2-1, with 8 bases matching TRBD2. J gave up 0 bases and V 5 bases, and 12 bases lay outside the gene matches. CDR1 and CDR2 from the germline V gene are MNHEY and SMNVEV (reference sequence). The CDR3 loop spans 18 amino acids. CDR3 residues: CASSKLAGEGSSYNEQFF. DNA for the CDR3: TGTGCCAGCAGTAAGCTAGCGGGTGAGGGGAGCTCCTACAATGAGCAGTTCTTC.

This clonotype came up a few times. The rearrangement uses TRBV7-8 and TRBJ2-3; the D gene is possibly TRBD1 (6 bases). The CDR3 has 12 amino acids. Germline assignment: CDR1 SGHVS and CDR2 FQNEAQ. Trimming took 4 bases from V and 9 from J, leaving 11 bases between them. As DNA, the CDR3 is TGTGCCAGCAGCTCGAGGGGGAACACGCAGTATTTT. Translated: CASSSRGNTQYF.

This clonotype was observed at least ten times. The chain uses TRBV20-1 and TRBJ1-1, with D possibly TRBD1 on 5 matching bases. There are 13 residues in the CDR3. Germline CDR1 and CDR2: DFQATT and SNEGSKA (reference sequence). V lost 0 bases and J 5 bases, leaving 10 bases between the germline ends. CDR3 sequence reads: CSAREGGETEAFF. Here the CDR3 DNA reads TGCAGTGCTAGAGAGGGGGGTGAGACTGAAGCTTTCTTT.

This clonotype was seen a handful of times. J is TRBJ1-2 and V is TRBV6-1, with 9 nucleotides matching TRBD1. Trimming removed 6 bases from V and 4 bases from J; junction bases left unmatched: 3. CDR3 length equals 13 residues. CDR1 is MNHNS and CDR2 is SASEGT in the germline V gene. The DNA of the CDR3 is TGTGCCAGCAGGGACAGGGGATCCTATGGCTACACCTTC. It encodes CASRDRGSYGYTF.

This clonotype was seen more than once but under ten times. The gene calls are TRBV12-3 or TRBV12-4 and TRBJ1-5; D gene ambiguous. This CDR3 region has 17 residues. The V and J ends lost 3 bases and 1 base respectively, with 16 bases between them. CDR3 nucleotides: TGTGCCAGCAGTTTTAGGTCGGCCACCCTCAGCAATCAGCCCCAGCATTTT. As protein: CASSFRSATLSNQPQHF.

The J gene is TRBJ2-3, the V gene TRBV12-3 or TRBV12-4; unclear D gene. Trimming removed 7 bases at V and 5 bases at J, with 16 bases between. The CDR3 is 14 amino acids. The CDR3 coding sequence is TGTGCCAGCACCCACGGAACCCGCGGAGATACGCAGTATTTT. This sequence encodes CASTHGTRGDTQYF.

The chain is built from TRBV10-3 and TRBJ2-5, with D perhaps matching TRBD1 (6 bases). The V and J ends lost 4 bases and 5 bases respectively, with 11 bases between them. Germline CDR1 and CDR2: ENHRY and SYGVKD. CDR3 size: 13 residues. CDR3 sequence (DNA): TGTGCCATCAGTGTAGGGGGAAGCGAGACCCAGTACTTC. This gives the protein CAISVGGSETQYF.

V and J are TRBV18 and TRBJ2-1, with 9 bases fitting TRBD2. The CDR3 sequence is 15 residues long. Germline CDR1 is KGHSH and CDR2 is LQKENI. V lost 0 bases, J lost 8 bases, and 5 bases stayed unmatched. The CDR3 protein is CASSPPAGGVHEQFF. The CDR3 coding sequence is TGTGCCAGCTCACCACCGGCGGGGGGGGTTCATGAGCAGTTCTTC.

This clonotype appeared many times. The CDR3 bases are TGTGCCAGCAGCTGGGGACAGACTAATGAAAAACTGTTTTTT. It specifies CASSWGQTNEKLFF. J is TRBJ1-4 and V is TRBV5-6; TRBD1 matches 7 bases. Looked up from germline, CDR1 is SGHDT and CDR2 is YYEEEE. CDR3 size: 14 residues. J gave up 2 bases and V 3 bases, and 1 base lay outside the gene matches.

This clonotype was observed a few times. The rearrangement uses TRBV4-2 and TRBJ2-1; unclear D gene. V lost 0 bases and J 7 bases, leaving 13 bases between the germline ends. The CDR3 has 15 residues. The germline V gene has CDR1 LGHNA and CDR2 YNFKEQ. CDR3 region: CASSQEGPARNEQFF. The CDR3 DNA sequence: TGTGCCAGCAGCCAAGAAGGTCCTGCGAGAAATGAGCAGTTCTTC.

In this sample, this clonotype turned up many times. The chain recombines TRBV29-1 with TRBJ2-1, with D perhaps TRBD2 (6 bases). The CDR3 sequence is 14 residues long. V dropped 4 bases and J dropped 0 bases, with 10 bases sitting between them. Per the germline V gene, CDR1 is SQVTM and CDR2 is ANQGSEA. The CDR3 coding sequence is TGCAGCGTTGTTATCGGGGGCTCCTACAATGAGCAGTTCTTC. It translates to CSVVIGGSYNEQFF.

The chain couples TRBV18 to TRBJ2-7; D is unclear. CDR3 length: 14 amino acids. Trimming removed 3 bases from V and 2 bases from J, with 11 bases in between. Germline V gives CDR1 KGHSH, CDR2 LQKENI. The CDR3 nucleotides are TGTGCCAGCTCACCGATCGGCGGAACCTACGAGCAGTACTTC. Translated: CASSPIGGTYEQYF.

This clonotype was seen repeatedly, ten times or more. The rearrangement links TRBV5-1 to TRBJ2-1; D is possibly TRBD1 or TRBD2 (5 bases each). The CDR3 is made up of 12 amino acids. V was cut by 0 bases and J by 10 bases, with 8 bases left in between. Germline assignment: CDR1 SGHRS and CDR2 YFSETQ. The CDR3 loop is CASSLVGEEQFF. The CDR3 DNA reads as TGCGCCAGCAGCTTGGTGGGGGAGGAGCAGTTCTTC. Based on the CDR3 plus reference TRBV5-1 and TRBJ2-1, the full variable domain is KAGVTQTPRYLIKTRGQQVTLSCSPISGHRSVSWYQQTPGQGLQFLFEYFSETQRNKGNFPGRFSGRQFSNSRSEMNVSTLELGDSALYLCASSLVGEEQFFGPGTRLTVL.

There are many counts of this clonotype. J is TRBJ1-1 and V is TRBV5-1, with a tentative D call TRBD1 (6 bases). The CDR3 extends over 13 amino acids. From germline, CDR1 is SGHRS and CDR2 YFSETQ. The V and J ends lost 0 bases and 8 bases respectively, with 11 bases between them. CDR3 bases: TGCGCCAGCAGCTTGGTGGGGGCGCGAGAAGCTTTCTTT. It codes for CASSLVGAREAFF. The full variable domain, its missing parts supplied by reference TRBV5-1 and TRBJ1-1, is KAGVTQTPRYLIKTRGQQVTLSCSPISGHRSVSWYQQTPGQGLQFLFEYFSETQRNKGNFPGRFSGRQFSNSRSEMNVSTLELGDSALYLCASSLVGAREAFFGQGTRLTVV.

The table lists this clonotype with a few counts. V is TRBV10-3 and J is TRBJ1-1; D is possibly TRBD1 (5 bases). CDR3 length equals 16 residues. Germline CDR1 reads ENHRY; CDR2 reads SYGVKD. V shed 0 bases and J shed 2 bases, with 13 bases lying between them. The CDR3 is CAISESRAGLNTEAFF. The CDR3 region has the DNA TGTGCCATCAGTGAGTCTAGGGCAGGGCTTAACACTGAAGCTTTCTTT.

This clonotype was recorded many times. This chain uses TRBV5-6 with TRBJ1-1, with 8 bases identical to TRBD1. Germline V lookup: CDR1 SGHDT, CDR2 YYEEEE. V lost 5 bases, J lost 3 bases, and 9 bases stayed unmatched. The CDR3 runs to 15 residues. The CDR3 nucleotides read TGTGCCAGCAGTGGGGCAGGGGGCGCGGACACTGAAGCTTTCTTT. Translated, it gives CASSGAGGADTEAFF.